This TCR beta chain came from a study of T cell responses to AZD1222 COVID-19 vaccine. This clone came up once. The CDR3 is 15 amino acids. Repertoires were generated with immunoSEQ multiplex PCR, while TCRdb's copy carries only in-frame clones and drops some. The table lists about 150,000 clones, approximately 91% of them singletons. The clonotype originates from an adult who received the AZD1222 COVID-19 vaccine. The rearrangement joins TRBV1 to TRBJ1-4; the table's D call, TRBD1, has no DNA check behind it. TRBV1 is a recognized pseudogene. Here the sequenced sample was peripheral blood, taken 28 days after the second AZD1222 dose. DNA of the CDR3: TGCACCAGCAGCCAAGATCCGACAGGCCCTGAAAAACTGTTTTTT. Protein product: CTSSQDPTGPEKLFF.